One and the same sample provided the 14 T cell receptor beta chains below, sequenced in a study of memory CD4+ T cells and cytomegalovirus serostatus. Produced via immunoSEQ multiplex PCR; TCRdb's table is partial and in-frame only. In the table there are more than 45,000 clones, 70% to 85% of which are singletons. The sort gate was single viable CD3+CD4+CD8-CD45RO+ cells for memory CD4+ T cells. The sequencing sample was made of memory CD4+ T cells from blood. These TCRs come from an adult in good health and CMV-seronegative.

CDR3 in amino acids: CASSRVRSEAFF. The CDR3 coding sequence is TGTGCCAGCAGCCGGGTTCGGAGTGAAGCTTTCTTT. The chain uses TRBV7-9 and TRBJ1-1; D gene uncertain. V lost 5 bases to trimming and J lost 7 bases, with 11 bases between them. The CDR3 spans 12 residues. Germline CDR1 is SEHNR and CDR2 is FQNEAQ (reference sequence).

The chain carries TRBV11-3 and TRBJ2-2, with D unclear. This CDR3 region has 15 residues. Germline lookup yields CDR1 SGHNT and CDR2 YENEEA. Trimming removed 5 bases from V and 5 bases from J, with 15 bases in between. The CDR3 DNA reads as TGTGCCAGCAGCCCTCGGAGTGCGAGAACCGGGGAGCTGTTTTTT. Its translation is CASSPRSARTGELFF.

The CDR3 DNA follows: TGCGCCAGCAGCTTGGAATCAGTGGAGCAGTACTTC. Translating it yields CASSLESVEQYF. V usage is TRBV5-1 and J usage is TRBJ2-7; D is unresolved. The CDR3 contains 12 residues. Germline loops: CDR1 SGHRS, CDR2 YFSETQ. V lost 0 bases to trimming and J lost 7 bases, with 8 bases between them.

This clone was seen only a few times. This sequence joins TRBV13 and TRBJ2-5; D possibly corresponds to TRBD2 (7 bases). Germline assignment: CDR1 PRHDT and CDR2 FYEKMQ (reference sequence). This CDR3 has 15 amino acids. Between the trimmed V and J ends, which lost 5 bases and 2 bases, there was a span of 15 bases. CDR3: CASSLRRGTQETQYF. CDR3 coding DNA: TGTGCCAGCAGCCTCCGGCGGGGGACACAAGAGACCCAGTACTTC.

There are a few counts of this clone. The chain uses TRBV14 and TRBJ1-6; perhaps TRBD1 as D (6 bases). With 5 bases removed from V and 8 bases from J, the gap between germline ends came to 16 bases. In germline, CDR1 is SGHDN, CDR2 FVKESK. The CDR3 covers 15 residues. The CDR3: CASSSTGQDDSPLHF. For the CDR3, the DNA is TGTGCCAGCAGCTCGACAGGCCAAGACGATTCACCCCTCCACTTT.

The V call is TRBV7-6, the J call TRBJ1-5; D remains ambiguous. V lost 5 bases and J lost 6, with 5 bases in between. Germline V gives CDR1 SGHVS, CDR2 FNYEAQ. CDR3 length equals 11 residues. The DNA of the CDR3 is TGTGCCAGCAGCATTCCTCAGCCCCAGCATTTT. Translating gives CASSIPQPQHF. Combining the CDR3 with reference TRBV7-6 and TRBJ1-5 gives the whole variable domain GAGVSQSPRYKVTKRGQDVALRCDPISGHVSLYWYRQALGQGPEFLTYFNYEAQQDKSGLPNDRFSAERPEGSISTLTIQRTEQRDSAMYRCASSIPQPQHFGDGTRLSIL.

The rearrangement uses TRBV5-1 and TRBJ1-4, with D perhaps TRBD1 (6 bases). The CDR3 sequence is 15 residues long. Germline assignment: CDR1 SGHRS and CDR2 YFSETQ. With 4 bases removed from V and 3 bases from J, the gap between germline ends came to 13 bases. The CDR3 sequence: CASSPGAPANEKLFF. The CDR3 region has the DNA TGCGCCAGCAGCCCAGGGGCCCCGGCTAATGAAAAACTGTTTTTT.

The genes are TRBV9 and TRBJ1-3; tentative D call: TRBD1 (6 bases). With 4 bases removed from V and 0 bases from J, the gap between germline ends came to 14 bases. Germline V lookup: CDR1 SGDLS, CDR2 YYNGEE. The length of the CDR3 is 16 residues. CDR3 region: CASSPDPRGSGNTIYF. As DNA, the CDR3 is TGTGCCAGCAGCCCCGATCCCAGGGGCTCTGGAAACACCATATATTTT.

The genes are TRBV7-9 and TRBJ1-4; no definite D call. The germline V gene has CDR1 SEHNR and CDR2 FQNEAQ (reference sequence). The ends were cut back, 6 bases at V and 5 bases at J, with 16 bases in the middle. This CDR3 has 15 residues. CDR3 nucleotides: TGTGCCAGCAGTCCCCCGGGTTACTTAAATGAAAAACTGTTTTTT. As protein: CASSPPGYLNEKLFF.

In this sample, this clone turned up a few times. The genes are TRBV29-1 and TRBJ2-3; 7 nucleotides agree with TRBD1. The CDR3 covers 12 residues. V lost 1 base to trimming and J lost 5 bases; unmatched junction nucleotides: 0. Per the germline V gene, CDR1 is SQVTM and CDR2 is ANQGSEA. The CDR3 bases are TGCAGCGTTGAAGCAGGGGGAGATACGCAGTATTTT. Amino acids: CSVEAGGDTQYF.

This clone was seen only a few times. The chain carries TRBV4-2 and TRBJ1-2; 7 nucleotides agree with TRBD1. The V and J ends lost 0 bases and 8 bases, in that order; junction bases with no gene match: 9. Germline CDR1 and CDR2: LGHNA and YNFKEQ. The CDR3 runs 15 residues. CDR3 sequence: CASSQDQGAGGGYTF. Written as DNA, the CDR3 is TGTGCCAGCAGCCAAGATCAGGGCGCAGGGGGGGGCTACACCTTC.

The sample holds one count of this clone. This chain links TRBV5-1 with TRBJ2-3; TRBD2 might be the D (5 bases). There are 14 residues in the CDR3. Looked up from germline, CDR1 is SGHRS and CDR2 is YFSETQ. Trimming took 0 bases from V and 8 from J, leaving 13 bases between them. Written as DNA, the CDR3 is TGCGCCAGCAGCTTGGGGACTGGAGAAGGTACGCAGTATTTT. Residues: CASSLGTGEGTQYF. Based on the CDR3 plus reference TRBV5-1 and TRBJ2-3, the full variable domain is KAGVTQTPRYLIKTRGQQVTLSCSPISGHRSVSWYQQTPGQGLQFLFEYFSETQRNKGNFPGRFSGRQFSNSRSEMNVSTLELGDSALYLCASSLGTGEGTQYFGPGTRLTVL.

The V and J genes are TRBV5-1 and TRBJ1-2; no clear D gene. The CDR3 length is 14 residues. Trimming took off 1 base at V and 8 bases at J, with 15 bases between the two ends. CDR1 SGHRS and CDR2 YFSETQ come from the germline V gene. The CDR3 loop reads CASSLTDSLAGYTF. The CDR3 nucleotides read TGCGCCAGCAGCTTGACAGATTCACTGGCGGGCTACACCTTC.

The rearrangement joins TRBV2 to TRBJ2-7, with 8 nucleotides matching TRBD2. Unmatched junction bases numbered 9, after V lost 5 bases and J lost 6 bases. This CDR3 has 14 residues. In germline, CDR1 is SNHLY, CDR2 FYNNEI. CDR3 residues: CASSFDGGASEQYF. The CDR3 region has the DNA TGTGCCAGCAGTTTCGACGGGGGGGCTAGCGAGCAGTACTTC.